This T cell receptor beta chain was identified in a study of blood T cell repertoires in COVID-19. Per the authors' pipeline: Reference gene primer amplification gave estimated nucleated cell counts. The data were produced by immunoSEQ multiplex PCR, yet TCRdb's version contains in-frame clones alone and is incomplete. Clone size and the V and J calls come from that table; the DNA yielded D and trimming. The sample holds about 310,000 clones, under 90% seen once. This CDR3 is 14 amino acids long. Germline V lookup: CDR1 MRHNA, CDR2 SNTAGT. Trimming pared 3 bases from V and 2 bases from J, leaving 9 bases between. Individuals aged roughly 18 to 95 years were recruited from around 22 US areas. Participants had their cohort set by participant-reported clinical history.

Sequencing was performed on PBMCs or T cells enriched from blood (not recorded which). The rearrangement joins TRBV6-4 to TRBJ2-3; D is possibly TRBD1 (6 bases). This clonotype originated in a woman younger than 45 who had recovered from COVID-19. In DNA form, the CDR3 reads TGTGCCAGCAGTGAATCAGGGGTCACAGATACGCAGTATTTT. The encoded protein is CASSESGVTDTQYF.